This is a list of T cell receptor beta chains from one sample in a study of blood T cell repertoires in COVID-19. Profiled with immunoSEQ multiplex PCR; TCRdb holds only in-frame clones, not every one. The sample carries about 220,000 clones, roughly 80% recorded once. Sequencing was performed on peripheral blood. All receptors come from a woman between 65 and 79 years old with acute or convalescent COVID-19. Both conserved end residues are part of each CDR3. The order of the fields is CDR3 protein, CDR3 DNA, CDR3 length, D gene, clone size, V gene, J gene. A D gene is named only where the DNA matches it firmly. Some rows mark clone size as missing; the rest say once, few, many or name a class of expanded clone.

CDR3: CASSPKETQYF
DNA: TGTGCCAGCTCTCCTAAGGAGACCCAGTACTTC
length: 11
D: NA
size: NA
V: TRBV18
J: TRBJ2-5

CDR3: CASSPPGRANQPQHF
DNA: TGTGCCAGCAGCCCGCCAGGCAGGGCCAATCAGCCCCAGCATTTT
length: 15
D: NA
size: NA
V: TRBV28
J: TRBJ1-5

CDR3: CASSSAEGTYEQYF
DNA: TGTGCCAGCAGTTCAGCGGAAGGGACCTACGAGCAGTACTTC
length: 14
D: NA
size: NA
V: TRBV6-2/TRBV6-3
J: TRBJ2-7

CDR3: CASTGGLAGGYNEQFF
DNA: TGTGCCAGTACCGGCGGACTAGCGGGGGGGTACAATGAGCAGTTCTTC
length: 16
D: TRBD2
size: NA
V: TRBV19
J: TRBJ2-1

CDR3: CAWKPGTSGNNEQFF
DNA: TGTGCCTGGAAGCCCGGGACTAGCGGTAACAATGAGCAGTTCTTC
length: 15
D: TRBD2
size: NA
V: TRBV30
J: TRBJ2-1

CDR3: CASSGDRGYEQYF
DNA: TGTGCCAGCAGTGGGGACAGGGGCTACGAGCAGTACTTC
length: 13
D: TRBD1
size: few
V: TRBV3-1/TRBV3-2
J: TRBJ2-7

CDR3: CASSRRAGGPLDEQFF
DNA: TGTGCCAGCAGCCGTCGGGCGGGGGGTCCCTTAGATGAGCAGTTCTTC
length: 16
D: TRBD2
size: NA
V: TRBV7-9
J: TRBJ2-1

CDR3: CASGRGRETQYF
DNA: TGTGCCAGCGGCAGGGGGCGAGAGACCCAGTACTTC
length: 12
D: TRBD1
size: NA
V: TRBV11-2
J: TRBJ2-5

CDR3: CAWSPKDSWATGELFF
DNA: TGTGCCTGGAGCCCCAAGGACAGTTGGGCGACCGGGGAGCTGTTTTTT
length: 16
D: NA
size: few
V: TRBV30
J: TRBJ2-2

CDR3: CAWRIRAEAFF
DNA: TGTGCCTGGAGGATACGGGCTGAAGCTTTCTTT
length: 11
D: NA
size: NA
V: TRBV30
J: TRBJ1-1

CDR3: CASSLRGPPTGELFF
DNA: TGTGCCAGCAGTCTCAGGGGCCCTCCAACCGGGGAGCTGTTTTTT
length: 15
D: NA
size: few
V: TRBV6-2/TRBV6-3
J: TRBJ2-2

CDR3: CASSSERGRTDTQYF
DNA: TGCGCCAGCAGTTCTGAGCGGGGTAGGACAGATACGCAGTATTTT
length: 15
D: TRBD2
size: few
V: TRBV5-1
J: TRBJ2-3

CDR3: CASSESRGTNEKLFF
DNA: TGCGCCAGCAGTGAGAGCAGGGGGACTAATGAAAAACTGTTTTTT
length: 15
D: TRBD1
size: NA
V: TRBV10-2
J: TRBJ1-4

CDR3: CASSLTGGDQPQHF
DNA: TGTGCCAGCAGCTTAACAGGGGGCGATCAGCCCCAGCATTTT
length: 14
D: TRBD1
size: NA
V: TRBV5-8
J: TRBJ1-5

CDR3: CASSLGLDFVRDTQYF
DNA: TGTGCCAGCAGCTTGGGACTAGATTTCGTCAGAGATACGCAGTATTTT
length: 16
D: TRBD2
size: NA
V: TRBV11-2
J: TRBJ2-3

CDR3: CASSPRGNTEAFF
DNA: TGTGCCAGCAGTCCCAGGGGTAACACTGAAGCTTTCTTT
length: 13
D: NA
size: NA
V: TRBV11-1
J: TRBJ1-1

CDR3: CASSPPGLRDTGELFF
DNA: TGTGCCAGCAGCCCGCCGGGACTACGTGACACCGGGGAGCTGTTTTTT
length: 16
D: TRBD2
size: NA
V: TRBV7-2
J: TRBJ2-2

CDR3: CAISGVGLNTEAFF
DNA: TGTGCCATCAGTGGGGTGGGGCTGAACACTGAAGCTTTCTTT
length: 14
D: NA
size: NA
V: TRBV10-3
J: TRBJ1-1